This paragraph covers one T cell receptor (beta chain) sequence. The target antigen is unknown. These data come from a study of T cells expressing NK-cell markers. The overall study: Within the sequenced cohort of eight donors, seven exhibited HCMV seropositivity and one was seronegative.

TCRdb re-called the 5' RACE reads and gives one entry per CDR3 protein, without DNA. Recorded for this sample: about 160,000 distinct CDR3 sequences. Study-wide findings and caveats: NKG2C+ dominant clonotypes from several donors made up about 1.0-7.0% of CD8+ T cells.

Sequenced sample: blood T cells: a sorted CD56 or NKG2C T cell subset, CD4+ or CD8+ T cells, or bulk PBMC T cells (not recorded which). This TCR was sampled from a man aged 18-70 years in good health.

CDR3 protein: CASSLSQGYEQYF. The chain is built from TRBV27 and TRBJ2-7; as DNA is missing, the TRBD1 call by TCRdb cannot be tested. Germline V gene sequence: CDR1 MNHEY, CDR2 SMNVEV (reference sequence). This CDR3 is 13 amino acids long.